The entry that follows covers one T cell receptor (beta chain) sequence. Its antigen remains unknown. The repertoire was sequenced with immunoSEQ multiplex PCR; TCRdb's copy has only in-frame clones and lacks some. Here the sample spans about 2 million clones, 95% being singletons. These data belong to a study of shared clonotypes between healthy human individuals. Study-wide results and limits: Researchers found naive subsets generally carried larger estimated richness than memory subsets.

HIV-negative, healthy adults without recent acute infections or vaccinations were the donors. Each sample came from a Caucasian adult donor living in Nashville, Tennessee. Germline V gives CDR1 GTSNPN, CDR2 SVGIG (reference sequence). The CDR3 runs 12 residues. V was shortened by 3 bases and J by 4 bases, with 9 bases between the two germline ends. The TCR sequence derives from a man between 18 and 35 years old in good health. Sequencing was performed on naive CD4+ T cells sorted from blood. Indicated subset: CD45RA+ positively selected. The chain recombines TRBV30 with TRBJ1-2; the D is unclear. CDR3 nucleotides: TGTGCCTGGAGCGTTAGCGCCTATGGCTACACCTTC. It yields the protein CAWSVSAYGYTF. The variable domain in full, with the rest retrieved from reference TRBV30 and TRBJ1-2, is SQTIHQWPATLVQPVGSPLSLECTVEGTSNPNLYWYRQAAGRGLQLLFYSVGIGQISSEVPQNLSASRPQDRQFILSSKKLLLSDSGFYLCAWSVSAYGYTFGSGTRLTVV.